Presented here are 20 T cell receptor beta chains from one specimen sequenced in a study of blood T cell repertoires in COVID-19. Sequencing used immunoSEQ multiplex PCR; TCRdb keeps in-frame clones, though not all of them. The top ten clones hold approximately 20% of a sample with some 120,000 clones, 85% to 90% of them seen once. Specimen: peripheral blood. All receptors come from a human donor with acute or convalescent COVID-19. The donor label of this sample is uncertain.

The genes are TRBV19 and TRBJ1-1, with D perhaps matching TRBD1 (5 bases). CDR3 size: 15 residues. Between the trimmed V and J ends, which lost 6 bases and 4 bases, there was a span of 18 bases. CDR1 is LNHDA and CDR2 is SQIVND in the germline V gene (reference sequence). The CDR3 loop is CASREGQFRATEAFF. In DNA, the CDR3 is TGTGCCAGTAGGGAGGGGCAGTTTCGGGCCACTGAAGCTTTCTTT. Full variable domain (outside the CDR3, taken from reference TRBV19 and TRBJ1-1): DGGITQSPKYLFRKEGQNVTLSCEQNLNHDAMYWYRQDPGQGLRLIYYSQIVNDFQKGDIAEGYSVSREKKESFPLTVTSAQKNPTAFYLCASREGQFRATEAFFGQGTRLTVV.

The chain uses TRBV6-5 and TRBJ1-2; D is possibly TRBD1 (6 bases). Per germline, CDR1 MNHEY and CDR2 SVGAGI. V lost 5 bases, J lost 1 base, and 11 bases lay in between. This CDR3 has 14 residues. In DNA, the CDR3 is TGTGCCAGCAGTCACAGGGTTGGTAACTATGGCTACACCTTC. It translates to CASSHRVGNYGYTF.

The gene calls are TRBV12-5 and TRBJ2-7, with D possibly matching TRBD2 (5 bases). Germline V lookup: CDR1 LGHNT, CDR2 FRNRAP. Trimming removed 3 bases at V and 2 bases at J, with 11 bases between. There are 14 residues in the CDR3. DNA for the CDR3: TGTGCTAGTGGTTTATATGAGGGAGCCTACGAGCAGTACTTC. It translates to CASGLYEGAYEQYF. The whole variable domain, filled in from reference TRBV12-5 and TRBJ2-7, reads DARVTQTPRHKVTEMGQEVTMRCQPILGHNTVFWYRQTMMQGLELLAYFRNRAPLDDSGMPKDRFSAEMPDATLATLKIQPSEPRDSAVYFCASGLYEGAYEQYFGPGTRLTVT.

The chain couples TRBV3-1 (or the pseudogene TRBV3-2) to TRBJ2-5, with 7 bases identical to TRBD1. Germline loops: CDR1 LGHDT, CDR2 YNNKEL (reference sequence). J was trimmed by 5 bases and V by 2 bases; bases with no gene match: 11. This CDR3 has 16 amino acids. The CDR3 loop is CASSQLGKGAAETQYF. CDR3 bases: TGTGCCAGCAGCCAATTAGGGAAGGGGGCGGCGGAGACCCAGTACTTC.

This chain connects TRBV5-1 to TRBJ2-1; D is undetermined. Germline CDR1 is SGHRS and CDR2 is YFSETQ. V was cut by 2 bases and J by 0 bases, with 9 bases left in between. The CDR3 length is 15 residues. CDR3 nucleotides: TGCGCCAGCAGCTTTCAGCGTGGCTCCTACAATGAGCAGTTCTTC. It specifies CASSFQRGSYNEQFF.

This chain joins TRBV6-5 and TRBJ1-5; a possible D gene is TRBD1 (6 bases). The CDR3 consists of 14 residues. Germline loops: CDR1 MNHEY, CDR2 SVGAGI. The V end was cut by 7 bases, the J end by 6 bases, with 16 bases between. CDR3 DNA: TGTGCCAGCATTCGTGGGCAGGGGTTTCAGCCCCAGCATTTT. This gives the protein CASIRGQGFQPQHF.

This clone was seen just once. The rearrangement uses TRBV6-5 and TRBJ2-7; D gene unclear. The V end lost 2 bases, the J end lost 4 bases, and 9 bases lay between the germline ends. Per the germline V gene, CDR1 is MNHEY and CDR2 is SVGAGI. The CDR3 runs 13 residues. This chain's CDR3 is CASSYATGYEQYF. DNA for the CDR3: TGTGCCAGCAGTTACGCGACGGGTTACGAGCAGTACTTC.

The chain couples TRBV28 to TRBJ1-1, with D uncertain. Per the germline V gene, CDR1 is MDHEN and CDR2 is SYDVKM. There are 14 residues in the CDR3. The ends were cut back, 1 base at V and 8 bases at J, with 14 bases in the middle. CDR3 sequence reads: CASSLSRRRGEAFF. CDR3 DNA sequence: TGTGCCAGCAGTTTATCCCGCAGGCGTGGGGAAGCTTTCTTT.

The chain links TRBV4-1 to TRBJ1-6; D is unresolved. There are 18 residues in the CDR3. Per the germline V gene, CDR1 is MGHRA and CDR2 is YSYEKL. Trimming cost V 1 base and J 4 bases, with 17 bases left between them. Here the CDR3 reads CASSQVAPSRRYNSPLHF. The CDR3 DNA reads TGCGCCAGCAGCCAAGTCGCACCGTCAAGGCGGTATAATTCACCCCTCCACTTT.

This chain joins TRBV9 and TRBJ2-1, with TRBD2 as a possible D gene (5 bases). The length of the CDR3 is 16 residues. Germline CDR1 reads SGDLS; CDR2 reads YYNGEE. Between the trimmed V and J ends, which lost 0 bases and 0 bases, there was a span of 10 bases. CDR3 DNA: TGTGCCAGCAGCGTAGCTGTGGGGAGCTCCTACAATGAGCAGTTCTTC. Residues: CASSVAVGSSYNEQFF.

In nucleotides, the CDR3 is TGCGCCAGCAGCTTGTGGGCTACCTCTGGGGCCAACGTCCTGACTTTC. Its translation: CASSLWATSGANVLTF. This chain uses TRBV5-1 with TRBJ2-6; D is ambiguous. The CDR3 has 16 amino acids. V gave up 1 base and J gave up 0 bases, with 8 bases separating them. CDR1 is SGHRS, CDR2 YFSETQ, per germline.

Here the CDR3 DNA reads TGCGCCAGCAGCCAAGCATCCGGGGACACTGAAGCTTTCTTT. Translating it yields CASSQASGDTEAFF. The chain joins TRBV4-1 to TRBJ1-1; no definite D call. The CDR3 has 14 residues. In germline, CDR1 is MGHRA, CDR2 YSYEKL. The ends were cut back, 1 base at V and 3 bases at J, with 9 bases in the middle.

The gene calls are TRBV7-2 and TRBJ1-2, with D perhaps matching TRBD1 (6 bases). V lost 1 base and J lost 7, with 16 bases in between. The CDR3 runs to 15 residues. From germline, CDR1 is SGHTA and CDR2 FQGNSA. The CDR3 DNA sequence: TGTGCCAGCAGCTTAGATCAGGGGCGATCTTTTGGCTACACCTTC. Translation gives CASSLDQGRSFGYTF.

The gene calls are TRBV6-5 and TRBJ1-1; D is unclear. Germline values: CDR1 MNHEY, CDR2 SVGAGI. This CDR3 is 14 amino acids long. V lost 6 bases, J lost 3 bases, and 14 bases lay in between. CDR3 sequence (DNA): TGTGCCAGCAGAGGTTGGCAGGAGGACACTGAAGCTTTCTTT. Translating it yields CASRGWQEDTEAFF.

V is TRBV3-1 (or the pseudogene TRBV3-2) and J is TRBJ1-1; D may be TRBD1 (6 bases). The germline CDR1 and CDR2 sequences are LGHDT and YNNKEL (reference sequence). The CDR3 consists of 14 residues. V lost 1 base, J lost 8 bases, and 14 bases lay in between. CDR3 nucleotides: TGTGCCAGCAGCCAAGTTTTGGGGGCAGGGGAAGCTTTCTTT. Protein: CASSQVLGAGEAFF.

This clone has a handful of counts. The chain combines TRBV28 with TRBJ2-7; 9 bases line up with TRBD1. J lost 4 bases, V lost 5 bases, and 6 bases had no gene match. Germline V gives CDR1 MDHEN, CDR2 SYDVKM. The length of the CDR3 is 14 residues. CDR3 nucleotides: TGTGCCAGCAGTCCGGGACAGGGTGTTTACGAGCAGTACTTC. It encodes CASSPGQGVYEQYF.

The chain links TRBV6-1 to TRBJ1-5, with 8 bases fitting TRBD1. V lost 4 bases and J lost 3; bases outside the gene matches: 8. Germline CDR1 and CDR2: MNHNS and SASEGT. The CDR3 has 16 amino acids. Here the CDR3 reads CASSATDRVLNQPQHF. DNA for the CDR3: TGTGCCAGCAGTGCGACGGACAGGGTCCTCAATCAGCCCCAGCATTTT.

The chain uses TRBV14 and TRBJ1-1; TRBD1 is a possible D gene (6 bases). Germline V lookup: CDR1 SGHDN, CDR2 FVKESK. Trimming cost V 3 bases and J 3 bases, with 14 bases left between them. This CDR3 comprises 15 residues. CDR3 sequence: CASSQYPGQYTEAFF. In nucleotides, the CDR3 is TGTGCCAGCAGCCAGTATCCAGGACAGTACACTGAAGCTTTCTTT.

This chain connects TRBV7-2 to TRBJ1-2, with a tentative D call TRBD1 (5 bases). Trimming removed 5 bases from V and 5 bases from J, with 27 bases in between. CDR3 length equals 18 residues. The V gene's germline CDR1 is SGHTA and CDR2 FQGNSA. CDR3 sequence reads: CASSLTVRAGGFDYGYTF. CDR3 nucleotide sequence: TGTGCCAGCAGCCTCACCGTCAGGGCGGGGGGGTTTGATTATGGCTACACCTTC.

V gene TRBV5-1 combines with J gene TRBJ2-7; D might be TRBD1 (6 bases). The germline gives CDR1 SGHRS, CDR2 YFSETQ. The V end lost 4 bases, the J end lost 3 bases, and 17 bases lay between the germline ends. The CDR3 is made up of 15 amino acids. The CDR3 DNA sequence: TGCGCCAGCAGCCTCGACATGTACAGGGACTACGAGCAGTACTTC. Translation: CASSLDMYRDYEQYF.